This is a list of T cell receptor beta chains from one sample in a study of T cell responses to AZD1222 COVID-19 vaccine. The repertoire was sequenced with immunoSEQ multiplex PCR; TCRdb's copy has only in-frame clones and lacks some. The table has over 75,000 clones, approximately 90% seen once. Specimen: peripheral blood, collected on day 0 of AZD1222 vaccination. The receptors stem from an adult in good health. CDR3s include the opening cysteine and the closing phenylalanine or tryptophan. D genes are given only for firm matches. For some rows the clone size is stated as once, few or many, or as a class when expanded; others skip it.

V	J	size	D	CDR3	DNA
TRBV7-3	TRBJ2-7	once	TRBD1	CASSFGQGGEQYF	TGTGCCAGCAGCTTTGGACAGGGGGGCGAGCAGTACTTC
TRBV9	TRBJ2-1	NA	TRBD1	CASSGQGAARNYEQFF	TGTGCCAGCAGCGGACAGGGGGCCGCCCGTAATTATGAGCAGTTCTTC
TRBV3-1/TRBV3-2	TRBJ2-7	NA	TRBD2	CATHQRGGEQYF	TGTGCCACTCATCAACGGGGGGGCGAGCAGTACTTC
TRBV5-1	TRBJ2-3	NA	TRBD2	CASSSRLASPSYTDTQYF	TGCGCCAGCAGCTCTAGACTAGCGTCACCCTCTTACACAGATACGCAGTATTTT
TRBV7-2	TRBJ2-3	NA	TRBD2	CASSSGSASGRDTQYF	TGTGCCAGCAGCTCCGGTTCGGCTAGCGGGAGAGATACGCAGTATTTT
TRBV19	TRBJ1-2	NA	TRBD1	CASTPTGGANYGYTF	TGTGCCAGTACTCCCACAGGGGGCGCGAACTATGGCTACACCTTC
TRBV11-2	TRBJ2-3	NA	NA	CASSLRPGTDTQYF	TGTGCCAGCAGCTTAAGGCCCGGCACAGATACGCAGTATTTT
TRBV7-6	TRBJ2-1	once	TRBD2	CASSLGGGSMDEQFF	TGTGCCAGCAGCTTAGGGGGCGGGAGCATGGATGAGCAGTTCTTC
TRBV28	TRBJ2-1	once	TRBD2	CASSLWSGRAVGFDYNEQFF	TGTGCCAGCAGTTTATGGAGCGGGAGAGCCGTCGGTTTCGACTACAATGAGCAGTTCTTC
TRBV7-2	TRBJ2-3	NA	TRBD2	CASSMTSGRGYF	TGTGCCAGCAGCATGACTAGCGGGAGAGGGTATTTT
TRBV7-9	TRBJ2-1	NA	TRBD2	CASSRLAGESYNEQFF	TGTGCCAGCAGCCGATTAGCGGGAGAATCCTACAATGAGCAGTTCTTC
TRBV6-2/TRBV6-3	TRBJ1-2	NA	NA	CASSYQRSYGYTF	TGTGCCAGCAGTTACCAGCGCTCTTATGGCTACACCTTC
TRBV4-2	TRBJ2-1	NA	NA	CASSQKLGKSEQFF	TGTGCCAGCAGCCAGAAACTAGGGAAAAGCGAGCAGTTCTTC
TRBV6-2/TRBV6-3	TRBJ2-6	NA	NA	CASSHDSSGANVLTF	TGTGCCAGCAGCCATGACAGCTCTGGGGCCAACGTCCTGACTTTC
TRBV6-2/TRBV6-3	TRBJ2-7	once	NA	CASSYSAVPGNEQYF	TGTGCCAGCAGTTACTCGGCGGTCCCGGGGAACGAGCAGTACTTC
TRBV5-1	TRBJ2-7	NA	TRBD2	CASSLSSGTYEQYF	TGCGCCAGCAGCTTGTCTAGCGGGACCTACGAGCAGTACTTC
TRBV7-8	TRBJ1-5	few	NA	CASSLAPGAGNQPQHF	TGTGCCAGCAGCTTGGCCCCCGGGGCCGGCAATCAGCCCCAGCATTTT
TRBV28	TRBJ2-3	NA	NA	CASSPADTQYF	TGTGCCAGCAGTCCCGCAGATACGCAGTATTTT
TRBV28	TRBJ1-6	NA	NA	CASSPGGSYNSPLHF	TGTGCCAGCAGTCCCGGGGGCTCCTATAATTCACCCCTCCACTTT
TRBV7-9	TRBJ2-2	NA	NA	CASSLGWGLNLRTGELFF	TGTGCCAGCAGCTTAGGTTGGGGGCTGAACTTAAGGACCGGGGAGCTGTTTTTT
TRBV5-1	TRBJ2-6	NA	TRBD1	CASSYHPGQGLSGANVLTF	TGCGCCAGCAGCTACCATCCAGGACAGGGGCTCTCTGGGGCCAACGTCCTGACTTTC
TRBV18	TRBJ1-3	NA	NA	CASSPIFWQGDSGNTIYF	TGTGCCAGCTCACCAATCTTCTGGCAAGGGGACTCTGGAAACACCATATATTTT
TRBV24-1	TRBJ2-1	NA	TRBD1	CATSDPRQGRNNEQFF	TGTGCCACCAGTGACCCAAGACAGGGCCGAAACAATGAGCAGTTCTTC
TRBV6-5	TRBJ2-3	NA	NA	CASSSGGITDTQYF	TGTGCCAGCAGTTCAGGGGGGATCACAGATACGCAGTATTTT
TRBV4-1	TRBJ1-1	NA	TRBD1	CASSPPTGGLTEAFF	TGCGCCAGCAGCCCACCGACAGGGGGCTTAACTGAAGCTTTCTTT
TRBV5-1	TRBJ2-3	NA	TRBD2	CASSPLAGVTDTQYF	TGCGCCAGCAGCCCACTAGCGGGAGTCACAGATACGCAGTATTTT
TRBV9	TRBJ2-1	NA	NA	CASSVRTEYNEQFF	TGTGCCAGCAGCGTACGGACCGAGTACAATGAGCAGTTCTTC
TRBV9	TRBJ2-3	NA	TRBD2	CASSVEGLAGGLDTQYF	TGTGCCAGCAGCGTAGAGGGACTAGCGGGAGGTTTAGATACGCAGTATTTT
TRBV15	TRBJ2-5	NA	NA	CATSRDERSETQYF	TGTGCCACCAGCAGAGATGAGCGGTCGGAGACCCAGTACTTC
TRBV9	TRBJ2-4	NA	TRBD2	CASSPPFTSGRAKNIQYF	TGTGCCAGCAGCCCCCCCTTTACTAGCGGGAGAGCCAAAAACATTCAGTACTTC
TRBV6-1	TRBJ1-2	NA	NA	CASSESLPRLGANYGYTF	TGTGCCAGCAGTGAATCCCTCCCCCGACTCGGAGCTAACTATGGCTACACCTTC
TRBV29-1	TRBJ1-4	NA	NA	CSVLAEGDEKLFF	TGCAGCGTTTTAGCTGAGGGGGATGAAAAACTGTTTTTT
TRBV9	TRBJ2-5	NA	NA	CASSGRDTQETQYF	TGTGCCAGCAGCGGCCGGGACACCCAAGAGACCCAGTACTTC
TRBV18	TRBJ1-5	NA	TRBD1	CASSQVADRDNQPQHF	TGTGCCAGCTCTCAGGTGGCCGACAGGGACAATCAGCCCCAGCATTTT
TRBV4-1	TRBJ1-6	NA	NA	CASSQVDSTLHF	TGCGCCAGCAGCCAAGTAGACAGCACCCTCCACTTT
TRBV28	TRBJ1-2	NA	NA	CASSLRSREGYTF	TGTGCCAGCAGTCTCCGCTCTCGCGAAGGCTACACCTTC
TRBV9	TRBJ2-3	NA	NA	CASSVLDRRTDTQYF	TGTGCCAGCAGCGTACTAGATCGACGCACAGATACGCAGTATTTT
TRBV11-3	TRBJ1-1	NA	TRBD1	CASSSPGQGNEAFF	TGTGCCAGCAGCTCCCCGGGACAGGGGAACGAAGCTTTCTTT
TRBV28	TRBJ1-6	NA	TRBD1	CASRDRNSPLHF	TGTGCCAGCCGGGACAGGAATTCACCCCTCCACTTT
TRBV7-8	TRBJ2-1	NA	TRBD2	CASSPAGGRRNEQFF	TGTGCCAGCAGTCCCGCGGGAGGGAGGCGCAATGAGCAGTTCTTC
TRBV5-1	TRBJ1-6	once	NA	CASRGVSYNSPLHF	TGCGCCAGCAGAGGGGTTTCCTATAATTCACCCCTCCACTTT
TRBV5-1	TRBJ1-2	few	NA	CASSLNEQTVF	TGCGCCAGCAGCTTGAATGAACAGACGGTCTTC
TRBV3-1/TRBV3-2	TRBJ2-3	NA	TRBD1	CASSQDGRLRDSSRHTQYF	TGTGCCAGCAGCCAAGATGGTCGTCTCAGGGACAGCTCACGACATACGCAGTATTTT
TRBV2	TRBJ1-1	NA	NA	CASSYRWGATEAFF	TGTGCCAGCAGTTACCGATGGGGGGCAACTGAAGCTTTCTTT
TRBV15	TRBJ1-4	NA	NA	CATSRDWSATNEKLFF	TGTGCCACCAGCAGAGATTGGAGTGCAACTAATGAAAAACTGTTTTTT
TRBV5-1	TRBJ1-1	NA	TRBD1	CASSTRTGANTEAFF	TGCGCCAGCAGCACTCGGACAGGGGCGAACACTGAAGCTTTCTTT
TRBV7-9	TRBJ1-5	NA	NA	CASSLVWADSNQPQHF	TGTGCCAGCAGCTTAGTCTGGGCAGACTCCAATCAGCCCCAGCATTTT
TRBV5-1	TRBJ2-7	NA	TRBD1	CASSLGQGDEQYF	TGCGCCAGCAGCCTAGGACAGGGGGACGAGCAGTACTTC
TRBV7-2	TRBJ2-1	NA	TRBD2	CASSLSSVSGSYNEQFF	TGTGCCAGCAGCTTGTCTTCGGTTAGCGGGAGCTACAATGAGCAGTTCTTC
TRBV6-6	TRBJ1-5	once	NA	CASSFSGGRQPQHF	TGTGCCAGCAGTTTCTCTGGTGGGAGGCAGCCCCAGCATTTT
TRBV6-5	TRBJ1-1	once	TRBD1	CASRDRGNTEAFF	TGTGCCAGCAGAGACAGGGGGAACACTGAAGCTTTCTTT
TRBV29-1	TRBJ2-3	once	NA	CSVTAQGRDTQYF	TGCAGCGTTACGGCCCAGGGGCGGGATACGCAGTATTTT
TRBV7-9	TRBJ2-7	NA	TRBD2	CASAPFAGDSAYEQYF	TGTGCCAGCGCACCGTTCGCGGGAGATTCTGCCTACGAGCAGTACTTC
TRBV5-4	TRBJ2-3	NA	NA	CASSHPLDGTDTQYF	TGTGCCAGCAGCCACCCACTAGATGGTACAGATACGCAGTATTTT
TRBV7-6	TRBJ2-1	NA	TRBD2	CASSWGTSGSYEQFF	TGTGCCAGCAGCTGGGGGACTAGCGGGAGTTATGAGCAGTTCTTC
TRBV4-2	TRBJ2-3	NA	NA	CASSQDGTTFSTDTQYF	TGTGCCAGCAGCCAAGATGGGACAACCTTTAGCACAGATACGCAGTATTTT
TRBV6-5	TRBJ1-1	few	TRBD1	CASSYLKTGEDTEAFF	TGTGCCAGCAGTTACCTGAAAACAGGGGAGGACACTGAAGCTTTCTTT
TRBV6-1	TRBJ2-7	few	TRBD2	CASSELAGPYEQYF	TGTGCCAGCAGTGAGCTAGCGGGACCCTACGAGCAGTACTTC